What follows describes a single TCR beta chain. What it binds is unknown. These data originate in a study of T cell repertoires and HLA-DP antigens. The study, taken as a whole, reports: Responder cells were total CD4+ cells with a HeLa antigen-presenting system.

The protocol was immunoSEQ multiplex PCR, while the TCRdb copy is restricted to in-frame clones and leaves out a portion. The data contain some 110,000 clones, 80% to 95% of them singletons. This CDR3 has 16 residues. Trimming took 2 bases from V and 2 from J; bases not matched to a gene: 6. CDR1 is MNHEY, CDR2 SMNVEV, per germline (reference sequence). The sequence was obtained from a young woman in good health and CMV-seronegative. J is TRBJ2-3 and V is TRBV27; 8 bases align to TRBD1. Material for sequencing was CD4+ T cells from PBMCs. As DNA, the CDR3 is TGTGCCAGCAGTTTAACCCCAGGGGGCTTCACAGATACGCAGTATTTT. Its translation is CASSLTPGGFTDTQYF.